The 27 T cell receptor beta chains in this list originate from one sample, sequenced in a study of breast tumors, draining lymph nodes, adjacent tissues. Axillary draining lymph nodes of breast cancer patients supplied the node samples. TCRdb re-analysed the multiplex PCR reads in MiXCR, keeping a single row per CDR3 protein. The sample includes around 140,000 distinct CDR3 sequences, about 22% of them seen just once. The specimen sequenced was axillary lymph node tissue. The receptors stem from a female donor with breast cancer. Some clones in this sample may be carry-over from other donors' samples.

This clonotype has a count of ten or more. The chain employs TRBV3-1 and TRBJ2-3, with TRBD2 as a possible D gene (6 bases). Per germline, CDR1 LGHDT and CDR2 YNNKEL (reference sequence). The CDR3 contains 16 residues. V was pared by 2 bases and J by 0 bases, with 12 bases between. The CDR3 sequence is CASSQLSLASTDTQYF. CDR3 nucleotides: TGTGCCAGCAGCCAACTCAGTCTAGCGAGCACAGATACGCAGTATTTT.

This clonotype was observed at least ten times. This chain joins TRBV11-2 and TRBJ2-5, with 8 bases aligning to TRBD1. The V gene's germline CDR1 is SGHAT and CDR2 FQNNGV. V shed 3 bases and J 2 bases; nucleotides not matched to a gene: 5. The CDR3 is 15 residues long. The CDR3 DNA reads TGTGCCAGCAGCTTCGGGACAGGCTTACAAGAGACCCAGTACTTC. Protein product: CASSFGTGLQETQYF.

This clonotype was observed many times. The J gene is TRBJ1-2, the V gene TRBV6-2 or TRBV6-3; 8 positions agree with TRBD1. The V gene end was trimmed by 7 bases and the J gene end by 5 bases; junction bases not matched to a gene: 12. The length of the CDR3 is 15 residues. Germline CDR1 MNHEY, CDR2 SVGEGT. CDR3 amino acids: CASKYRDRSSYGYTF. The CDR3, as DNA: TGTGCCAGCAAGTACCGGGACAGGAGTTCGTATGGCTACACCTTC.

This clonotype was seen ten or more times. The chain carries TRBV7-9 and TRBJ1-4, with TRBD1 as a possible D gene (5 bases). Trimming removed 0 bases from V and 5 bases from J, with 13 bases in between. In germline, CDR1 is SEHNR, CDR2 FQNEAQ (reference sequence). The CDR3 runs 16 residues. CDR3 DNA: TGTGCCAGCAGCTTAGCCCGGGCCCGGGGGAATGAAAAACTGTTTTTT. Amino acids: CASSLARARGNEKLFF.

This clonotype appeared many times. V is TRBV28 and J is TRBJ1-6; 7 bases align to TRBD1. This CDR3 region has 16 residues. From germline, CDR1 is MDHEN and CDR2 SYDVKM. Germline trimming cut 3 bases from V and 7 bases from J; bases unmatched to any gene: 9. The CDR3 loop is CASSLGITGANSPLHF. The CDR3 bases are TGTGCCAGCAGTTTGGGGATCACAGGGGCCAATTCACCCCTCCACTTT.

This clonotype showed up many times. The chain uses TRBV18 and TRBJ2-7; TRBD2 is a possible D gene (7 bases). CDR3 length equals 13 residues. Per germline, CDR1 KGHSH and CDR2 LQKENI. V dropped 4 bases and J dropped 6 bases, with 13 bases sitting between them. In nucleotides, the CDR3 is TGTGCCAGCTCACTACAAGGGGGGGGCGAGCAGTACTTC. Amino acid sequence: CASSLQGGGEQYF.

This clonotype showed up many times. The rearrangement links TRBV19 to TRBJ1-2; tentative D call: TRBD1 (5 bases). V shed 5 bases and J shed 4 bases, with 11 bases lying between them. CDR1 is LNHDA, CDR2 SQIVND, per germline (reference sequence). This CDR3 region has 13 residues. The CDR3 loop reads CASSPRQFYGYTF. DNA for the CDR3: TGTGCCAGTAGTCCAAGACAGTTCTATGGCTACACCTTC.

This clonotype was detected a few times. The chain recombines TRBV11-2 with TRBJ2-2, with 8 bases matching TRBD2. The CDR3 covers 15 residues. V dropped 6 bases and J dropped 6; count of bases not matched to a gene: 9. Germline CDR1 SGHAT, CDR2 FQNNGV. The CDR3 spells CASRDSGSLPGELFF. The CDR3 DNA sequence: TGTGCCAGCAGGGACAGCGGGAGTTTGCCCGGGGAGCTGTTTTTT.

Notes on this clonotype: Possible read error: a much larger clone is one base away. The CDR3 does not end in the conserved phenylalanine or tryptophan, so this is likely a read error. It is unclear where the CDR3 begins or ends on the DNA, so no DNA is shown, and the CDR3 is as TCRdb lists it. The chain couples TRBV11-1 to TRBJ2-7. Germline CDR1 and CDR2: SGHAT and FQDESV (reference sequence). Inclusive of both ends, the CDR3 amounts to 11 amino acids. CDR3 loop: CASSLGPMKLL.

This clonotype has a count of ten or more. The rearrangement links TRBV19 to TRBJ2-3; 8 positions agree with TRBD1. CDR3 length equals 16 residues. CDR1 and CDR2 from the germline V gene are LNHDA and SQIVND (reference sequence). After removal of 5 bases from V and 3 bases from J, the junction contained 10 bases not matched to a gene. The CDR3 DNA reads TGTGCCAGTAGTCGCAGGACAGGGCGTCGGACAGATACGCAGTATTTT. Protein: CASSRRTGRRTDTQYF.

This clonotype occurred many times. This chain connects TRBV9 to TRBJ1-4, with 7 bases that match TRBD1. The CDR3 has 15 residues. The V gene end was trimmed by 4 bases and the J gene end by 4 bases; junction bases not matched to a gene: 7. The germline gives CDR1 SGDLS, CDR2 YYNGEE. CDR3 loop: CASSHSGQSNEKLFF. The CDR3 nucleotides are TGTGCCAGCAGCCATTCGGGACAGAGTAATGAAAAACTGTTTTTT.

This clonotype occurred many times. The chain recombines TRBV5-5 with TRBJ2-2; D may be TRBD1 or TRBD2 (5 bases each). The CDR3 totals 16 residues. Trimming left V 1 base short and J 6 bases short, with 16 bases between. The germline V gene has CDR1 SGHKS and CDR2 YYEKEE (reference sequence). This CDR3 reads CASSLSAGTVAGELFF. The CDR3 region has the DNA TGTGCCAGCAGCTTGTCGGCAGGGACGGTTGCCGGGGAGCTGTTTTTT.

This clonotype came up once. A much larger clone differs from this one at a single base, so this may be a read error. The chain links TRBV5-5 to TRBJ2-7, with D unclear. The CDR3 has 14 residues. V was pared by 2 bases and J by 1 base, with 10 bases between. Germline loops: CDR1 SGHKS, CDR2 YYEKEE (reference sequence). The CDR3 region has the DNA TGTGCCAGCAGCTTAGAAAGGGCATCCTACGAGCAGTACTTC. Translation: CASSLERASYEQYF.

Ten or more counts support this clonotype. The CDR3 loop reads CASSLGTSGSTTAYEQYF. DNA of the CDR3: TGTGCCAGCAGCCTAGGGACTAGCGGAAGCACTACGGCCTACGAGCAGTACTTC. The chain recombines TRBV4-2 with TRBJ2-7, with 11 bases identical to TRBD2. CDR3 size: 18 residues. V lost 4 bases and J lost 2; bases outside the gene matches: 13. Per the germline V gene, CDR1 is LGHNA and CDR2 is YNFKEQ.

This clonotype was seen repeatedly, ten times or more. The V call is TRBV18, the J call TRBJ2-3; possible D gene TRBD2, 6 bases. The length of the CDR3 is 15 residues. Trimming left V 3 bases short and J 5 bases short, with 15 bases between. Germline CDR1 KGHSH, CDR2 LQKENI. CDR3 protein: CASSPARGGLDTQYF. CDR3 nucleotide sequence: TGTGCCAGCTCACCTGCGAGGGGAGGACTAGATACGCAGTATTTT. The complete variable domain, with remaining parts taken from reference TRBV18 and TRBJ2-3, reads NAGVMQNPRHLVRRRGQEARLRCSPMKGHSHVYWYRQLPEEGLKFMVYLQKENIIDESGMPKERFSAEFPKEGPSILRIQQVVRGDSAAYFCASSPARGGLDTQYFGPGTRLTVL.

The chain uses TRBV20-1 and TRBJ1-1; tentative D call: TRBD1 (6 bases). Trimming stripped 8 bases from V and 5 bases from J, with 24 bases between. This CDR3 has 15 residues. Germline lookup yields CDR1 DFQATT and CDR2 SNEGSKA (reference sequence). CDR3 DNA sequence: TGCAGTTCTGTCCGGGACAACAAGGAGGGAACTGAAGCTTTCTTT. Translating gives CSSVRDNKEGTEAFF.

As for this clonotype: This may be a read error: a much more frequent sequence differs by one nucleotide. The chain combines TRBV12-3 or TRBV12-4 with TRBJ1-4; the D gene is possibly TRBD1 (6 bases). The CDR3 runs 13 residues. The ends were cut back, 6 bases at V and 7 bases at J, with 12 bases in the middle. CDR3 loop: CASSQAGAEKLFF. DNA of the CDR3: TGTGCCAGCAGCCAGGCGGGGGCTGAAAAACTGTTTTTT.

Comment on this clonotype: Because it lacks the conserved phenylalanine or tryptophan at the end, this CDR3 is likely a read error. The rearrangement uses TRBV3-1 and TRBJ1-5; D not resolved. V was pared by 1 base and J by 9 bases, with 16 bases between. Per the germline V gene, CDR1 is LGHDT and CDR2 is YNNKEL (reference sequence). There are 15 residues in the CDR3. CDR3 protein: CASSQAPDRYLPQHL. CDR3 in DNA: TGTGCCAGCAGCCAAGCACCAGATCGTTACCTGCCCCAGCATCTT.

This clonotype was seen many times. The rearrangement joins TRBV7-8 to TRBJ2-7, with 7 bases that match TRBD1. CDR1 SGHVS and CDR2 FQNEAQ come from the germline V gene. There are 15 residues in the CDR3. V gave up 3 bases and J gave up 0 bases; unmatched junction bases: 5. The DNA for the CDR3 is TGTGCCAGCAGCTTCCGGGACAGCAGCTCCTACGAGCAGTACTTC. The encoded protein is CASSFRDSSSYEQYF. Variable domain in full (rest from reference TRBV7-8 and TRBJ2-7): GAGVSQSPRYKVAKRGQDVALRCDPISGHVSLFWYQQALGQGPEFLTYFQNEAQLDKSGLPSDRFFAERPEGSVSTLKIQRTQQEDSAVYLCASSFRDSSSYEQYFGPGTRLTVT.

The table lists this clonotype with many counts. The chain is built from TRBV18 and TRBJ2-7; perhaps TRBD2 as D (5 bases). The length of the CDR3 is 13 residues. V was shortened by 2 bases and J by 2 bases, with 7 bases between the two germline ends. Germline V gene sequence: CDR1 KGHSH, CDR2 LQKENI. The CDR3, as DNA: TGTGCCAGCTCACCAAGGGAGCCCTACGAGCAGTACTTC. This sequence encodes CASSPREPYEQYF.

Concerning this clonotype: Since a much larger clone is just one base distant, this may be a read error. The chain carries TRBV11-2 and TRBJ2-3; 11 bases are shared with TRBD2. The CDR3 is 16 residues long. Germline V gives CDR1 SGHAT, CDR2 FQNNGV. The CDR3 DNA is TGTACCAGCAGCCGTATGATAGCGGGAGGGTTAGATACGCAGTATTTT. This encodes CTSSRMIAGGLDTQYF.

Only one count was recorded for this clonotype. The chain recombines TRBV27 with TRBJ2-7, with TRBD2 matching 11 bases. The V and J ends lost 2 bases and 6 bases, in that order; junction bases with no gene match: 12. The germline V gene encodes CDR1 MNHEY and CDR2 SMNVEV (reference sequence). The CDR3 contains 17 residues. The CDR3 protein is CASSLLASTSGNCEQYF. The CDR3 nucleotides read TGTGCCAGCAGTTTACTGGCCTCGACTAGCGGGAACTGCGAGCAGTACTTC.

This clonotype was counted at least ten times. The chain is built from TRBV20-1 and TRBJ2-3; D ambiguous. V was clipped by 0 bases and J by 0 bases, with 13 bases between them. Germline-derived CDR1 and CDR2 are DFQATT and SNEGSKA (reference sequence). The CDR3 has 16 amino acids. CDR3 region: CSARDRVVASTDTQYF. CDR3 nucleotides: TGCAGTGCTAGAGATCGGGTTGTAGCTAGCACAGATACGCAGTATTTT.

This clonotype was counted a few times. The V call is TRBV5-6, the J call TRBJ2-2, with 7 positions matching TRBD1. This CDR3 is 16 amino acids long. Germline lookup yields CDR1 SGHDT and CDR2 YYEEEE. Trimming cost V 6 bases and J 0 bases; bases outside gene matches: 8. The CDR3 sequence is CASTETGSPNTGELFF. The CDR3 nucleotides are TGTGCCAGCACCGAGACAGGGTCCCCGAACACCGGGGAGCTGTTTTTT.

This chain joins TRBV6-5 and TRBJ2-5; 7 bases are a match to TRBD2. Germline loops: CDR1 MNHEY, CDR2 SVGAGI. This CDR3 is 16 amino acids long. V dropped 6 bases and J dropped 4; count of bases not matched to a gene: 14. The CDR3 region is CASRGGWAGVGETQYF. For the CDR3, the DNA is TGTGCCAGCAGGGGCGGGTGGGCGGGAGTAGGAGAGACCCAGTACTTC.

This clonotype appeared many times. The chain couples TRBV29-1 to TRBJ2-1, with a weak D call TRBD2 (6 bases). The CDR3 sequence is 12 residues long. Per germline, CDR1 SQVTM and CDR2 ANQGSEA. The V and J ends lost 4 bases and 7 bases respectively, with 11 bases between them. The CDR3 spells CSVVEGVNEQFF. CDR3 sequence (DNA): TGCAGCGTTGTGGAGGGTGTGAATGAGCAGTTCTTC.

This clonotype was observed a few times. The CDR3 sequence: CASSSETGRQADTIYF. Written as DNA, the CDR3 is TGTGCCAGCAGCTCAGAGACCGGACGGCAGGCTGACACCATATATTTT. The chain links TRBV7-2 to TRBJ1-3; D is uncertain. CDR1 and CDR2 from the germline V gene are SGHTA and FQGNSA. V was shortened by 4 bases and J by 8 bases, with 21 bases between the two germline ends. There are 16 residues in the CDR3. The variable domain in full, completed from reference TRBV7-2 and TRBJ1-3, reads GAGVSQSPSNKVTEKGKDVELRCDPISGHTALYWYRQSLGQGLEFLIYFQGNSAPDKSGLPSDRFSAERTGGSVSTLTIQRTQQEDSAVYLCASSSETGRQADTIYFGEGSWLTVV.